The clone carrying this TCR beta chain was seen just once. Primers: 60 Vbeta forward and 13 Jbeta reverse. The table came from immunoSEQ multiplex PCR; TCRdb's copy has only in-frame clones and leaves some out. The top ten clones hold approximately 1% of a sample with under 95,000 clones, less than 85% of them seen once. This entry is derived from a study of cytomegalovirus exposure and HLA in healthy donors. Sequenced sample: PBMCs. The sequence was obtained from a male donor in good health and CMV-seronegative.

The CDR3 coding sequence is TGTGCCAGCAGTTATTCGACTAGACGCTACGAGCAGTACTTC. Protein sequence: CASSYSTRRYEQYF. This chain joins TRBV6-5 and TRBJ2-7, with D tentatively TRBD2 (6 bases). Germline CDR1 is MNHEY and CDR2 is SVGAGI. With 3 bases removed from V and 3 bases from J, the gap between germline ends came to 12 bases. This CDR3 region has 14 residues.